Detailed here is one T cell receptor beta chain. Its antigen is unknown. The sample is drawn from a study of shared clonotypes between healthy human individuals. Data came from immunoSEQ multiplex PCR; TCRdb stores just in-frame clones and leaves some out. The sample includes over a million clones, just under 99% seen only once; the top ten take 0.3% to 0.45%. Study results and limitations: There were few donors, and this limited the genetic and exposure-history diversity represented. Generation of non-shared clonotypes was less probable than generation of clonotypes shared by all four donors.

The V segment lost 2 bases and the J segment 6 bases; nucleotides outside the gene matches: 4. Germline V gives CDR1 MDHEN, CDR2 SYDVKM. This CDR3 spans 14 amino acids. Source material: naive CD4+ T cells sorted from blood. Sample subset: CD45RA+ positively selected. This receptor was obtained from a man younger than 40 in good health. This chain links TRBV28 with TRBJ2-1; 7 nucleotides align to TRBD2. The CDR3 reads CASSLGTTLNEQFF. The CDR3 nucleotides read TGTGCCAGCAGTTTAGGGACTACTCTCAATGAGCAGTTCTTC.